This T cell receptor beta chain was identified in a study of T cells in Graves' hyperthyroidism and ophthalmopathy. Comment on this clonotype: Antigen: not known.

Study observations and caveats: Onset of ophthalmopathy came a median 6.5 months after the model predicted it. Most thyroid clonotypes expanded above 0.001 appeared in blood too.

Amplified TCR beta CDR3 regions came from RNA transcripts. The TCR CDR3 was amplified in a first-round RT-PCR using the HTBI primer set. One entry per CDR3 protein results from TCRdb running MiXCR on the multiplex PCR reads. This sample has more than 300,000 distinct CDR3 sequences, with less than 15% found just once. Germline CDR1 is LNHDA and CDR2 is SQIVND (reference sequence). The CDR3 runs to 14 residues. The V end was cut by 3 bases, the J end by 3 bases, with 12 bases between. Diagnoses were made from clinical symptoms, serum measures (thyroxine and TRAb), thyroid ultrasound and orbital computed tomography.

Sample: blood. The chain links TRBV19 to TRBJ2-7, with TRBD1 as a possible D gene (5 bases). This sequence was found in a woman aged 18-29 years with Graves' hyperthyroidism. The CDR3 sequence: CASSIGDRFYEQYF. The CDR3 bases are TGTGCCAGTAGTATCGGCGACAGATTCTACGAGCAGTACTTC.